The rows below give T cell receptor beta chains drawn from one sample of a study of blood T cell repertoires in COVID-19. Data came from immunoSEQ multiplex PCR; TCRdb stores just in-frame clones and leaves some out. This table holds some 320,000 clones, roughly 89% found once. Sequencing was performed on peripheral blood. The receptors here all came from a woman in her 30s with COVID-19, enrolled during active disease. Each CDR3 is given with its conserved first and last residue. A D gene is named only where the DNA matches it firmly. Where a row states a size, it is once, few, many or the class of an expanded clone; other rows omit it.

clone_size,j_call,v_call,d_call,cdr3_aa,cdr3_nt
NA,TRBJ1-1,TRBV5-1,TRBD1,CASSFDRERDTEAFF,TGCGCCAGCAGCTTTGACAGGGAACGTGACACTGAAGCTTTCTTT
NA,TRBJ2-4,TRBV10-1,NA,CASSESTYPGVAKNIQYF,TGCGCCAGCAGTGAGTCGACTTACCCCGGTGTAGCCAAAAACATTCAGTACTTC
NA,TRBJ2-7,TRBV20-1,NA,CSSRPYYEQYF,TGCAGTTCTAGACCTTACTACGAGCAGTACTTC
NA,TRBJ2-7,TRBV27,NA,CASSFEGAPYEQYF,TGTGCCAGCAGTTTTGAGGGAGCCCCCTACGAGCAGTACTTC
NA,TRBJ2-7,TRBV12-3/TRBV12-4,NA,CASGQSGKQYF,TGTGCCAGCGGCCAGTCCGGGAAGCAGTACTTC
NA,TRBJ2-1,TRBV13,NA,CASSSAVGQTYNEQFF,TGTGCCAGCAGCTCCGCTGTGGGCCAGACCTACAATGAGCAGTTCTTC
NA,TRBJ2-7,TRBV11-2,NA,CASSWSGEYEQYF,TGTGCCAGCAGCTGGTCCGGGGAGTACGAGCAGTACTTC
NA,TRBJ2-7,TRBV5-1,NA,CASSPGHSYEQYF,TGCGCCAGCAGTCCTGGACACTCTTACGAGCAGTACTTC
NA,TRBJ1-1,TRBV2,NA,CAGRGYAEAFF,TGTGCCGGTCGGGGGTACGCTGAAGCTTTCTTT
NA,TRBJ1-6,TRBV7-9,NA,CASSFEHPSSPLHF,TGTGCCAGCAGCTTCGAACATCCATCTTCACCCCTCCACTTT
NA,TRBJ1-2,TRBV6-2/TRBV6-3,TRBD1,CASSYGQGAHGYTF,TGTGCCAGCAGTTACGGGCAGGGGGCACATGGCTACACCTTC
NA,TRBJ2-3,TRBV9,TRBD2,CASSIGTSGRDTQYF,TGTGCCAGCAGCATCGGGACTAGCGGGCGGGATACGCAGTATTTT
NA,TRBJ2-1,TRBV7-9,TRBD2,CASSLRGGRSHNEQFF,TGTGCCAGCAGCTTACGGGGGGGACGATCCCACAATGAGCAGTTCTTC
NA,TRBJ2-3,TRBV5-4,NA,CASSDWDSTDTQYF,TGTGCCAGCAGCGATTGGGACTCCACAGATACGCAGTATTTT
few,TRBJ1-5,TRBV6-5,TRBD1,CASSYSSDRANQPQHF,TGTGCCAGCAGTTACTCGAGTGACAGGGCGAATCAGCCCCAGCATTTT
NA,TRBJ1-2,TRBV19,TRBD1,CASSIASTGANGYTF,TGTGCCAGTAGTATAGCCTCGACAGGGGCGAATGGCTACACCTTC
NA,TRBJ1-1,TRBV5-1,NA,CASSLVAGGTEAFF,TGCGCCAGCAGCTTGGTTGCCGGCGGGACTGAAGCTTTCTTT